This T cell receptor beta chain was captured in a study of Ad26.COV2.S vaccination and SARS-CoV-2 variants. The wider study: Ad26.COV2.S arm of COV1001 included the donor. Into the muscle, Ad26.COV2.S was dosed once or twice, 56 days apart.

The treatment denotes: over 15 received Ad26.COV2.S at low or high dose, single or two shots; about 5 received placebo; per-sample allocation not given. Samples came from day 63 after the first vaccine or placebo injection. Cohort 1b enrolled adults aged 18-55 years in Boston. Its platform was an Ad26 vector, and its expressed antigen was Wuhan-strain SARS-CoV-2 spike. The assay was immunoSEQ multiplex PCR, and TCRdb's table has in-frame clones only and misses some. In the table there are about half a million clones, roughly nine tenths of which are singletons. Sequenced material: peripheral blood, taken in a trial of Ad26.COV2.S vaccine versus placebo. This TCR came from a person between 18 and 60 years old who received the Ad26.COV2.S COVID-19 vaccine or a placebo.

The CDR3 is CASSFAVLGGAFRDTQYF. The DNA for the CDR3 is TGTGCCAGCAGTTTCGCGGTCCTGGGGGGGGCCTTTAGGGATACGCAGTATTTT. The chain has TRBV27 and TRBJ2-3, with a possible D match to TRBD2 (7 bases). The CDR3 sequence is 18 residues long. The germline gives CDR1 MNHEY, CDR2 SMNVEV (reference sequence). Trimming took off 3 bases at V and 6 bases at J, with 25 bases between the two ends.